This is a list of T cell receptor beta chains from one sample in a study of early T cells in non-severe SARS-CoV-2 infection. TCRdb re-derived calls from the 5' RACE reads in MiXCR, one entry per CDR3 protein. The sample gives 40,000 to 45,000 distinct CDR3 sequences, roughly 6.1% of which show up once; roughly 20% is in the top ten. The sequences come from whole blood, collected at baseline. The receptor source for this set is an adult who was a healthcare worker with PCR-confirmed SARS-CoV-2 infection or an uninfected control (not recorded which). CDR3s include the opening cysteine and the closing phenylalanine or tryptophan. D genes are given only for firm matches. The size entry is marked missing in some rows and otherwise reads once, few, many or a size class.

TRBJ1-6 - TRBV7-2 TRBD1 CVSSPSTGRNSPLHF TGTGTCAGCAGCCCCTCGACAGGGAGAAATTCACCCCTCCACTTT
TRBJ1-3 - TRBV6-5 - CASSYRPGNTIYF TGTGCCAGCAGTTACCGTCCTGGAAACACCATATATTTT
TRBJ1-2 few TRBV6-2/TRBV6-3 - CASRKTTETIYGYTF TGTGCCAGCAGAAAGACCACCGAGACAATCTATGGCTACACCTTC
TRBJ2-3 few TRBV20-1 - CSASGGLDTQYF TGCAGTGCTAGTGGGGGGCTGGATACGCAGTATTTT
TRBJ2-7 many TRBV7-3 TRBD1 CASSLNRGYEQYF TGTGCCAGCAGCTTAAACAGGGGCTACGAGCAGTACTTC
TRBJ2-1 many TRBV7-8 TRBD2 CASSYNPGGLYNEQFF TGTGCCAGCAGCTACAACCCGGGGGGACTATACAATGAGCAGTTCTTC
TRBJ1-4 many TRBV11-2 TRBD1 CASSKGGGEGRHEKLFF TGTGCCAGCAGCAAAGGGGGCGGGGAAGGACGGCATGAAAAACTGTTTTTT
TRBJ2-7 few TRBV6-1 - CASSEGGYEQYF TGTGCCAGCAGTGAAGGAGGATACGAGCAGTACTTC
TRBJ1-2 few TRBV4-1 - CASSQVGGNYGYTF TGCGCCAGCAGCCAAGTTGGCGGTAACTATGGCTACACCTTC
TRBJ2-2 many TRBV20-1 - CSASPPNTGELFF TGCAGTGCTTCGCCTCCGAACACCGGGGAGCTGTTTTTT
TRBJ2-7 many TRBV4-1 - CASSQYKGVISSYEQYF TGCGCCAGCAGCCAATATAAGGGGGTCATCAGCTCCTACGAGCAGTACTTC
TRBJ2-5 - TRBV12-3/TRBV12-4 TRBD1 CASSPGQGSETQYF TGTGCCAGCAGCCCCGGACAGGGGTCAGAGACCCAGTACTTC
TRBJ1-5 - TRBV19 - CASSIKGGDQPQHF TGTGCCAGTAGTATAAAAGGGGGAGATCAGCCCCAGCATTTT
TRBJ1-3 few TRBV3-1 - CASSHSRRASSGNTIYF TGTGCCAGCAGCCATTCTCGCCGGGCCTCCTCTGGAAACACCATATATTTT
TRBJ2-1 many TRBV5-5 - CASSLRTASSYNEQFF TGTGCCAGCAGCTTGCGGACAGCAAGCTCCTACAATGAGCAGTTCTTC
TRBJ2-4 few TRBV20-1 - CSASLRRENIQYF TGCAGTGCTAGTTTGCGGCGTGAAAACATTCAGTACTTC
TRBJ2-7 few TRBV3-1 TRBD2 CASSPSGGSYEQYF TGTGCCAGCAGCCCCTCTGGCGGGAGTTATGAGCAGTACTTC
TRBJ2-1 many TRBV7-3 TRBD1 CASSLGVRGQSEQFF TGTGCCAGCAGCTTAGGAGTCAGGGGGCAAAGTGAGCAGTTCTTC
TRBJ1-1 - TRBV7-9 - CASNSEVNTEAFF TGTGCCAGCAATTCGGAGGTAAACACTGAAGCTTTCTTT
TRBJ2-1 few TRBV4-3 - CASSQDGRSYNEQFF TGCGCCAGCAGCCAAGACGGACGCTCCTACAATGAGCAGTTCTTC
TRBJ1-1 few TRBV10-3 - CAISPQTVLNTEAFF TGTGCCATCAGCCCACAGACAGTACTGAACACTGAAGCTTTCTTT
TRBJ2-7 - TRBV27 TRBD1 CASSLSSTGAKNYEQYF TGTGCCAGCAGTTTATCCTCGACAGGGGCAAAAAACTACGAGCAGTACTTC
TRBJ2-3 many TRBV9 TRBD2 CASTHGSAGMTDTQYF TGTGCCAGCACGCATGGATCAGCGGGAATGACAGATACGCAGTATTTT
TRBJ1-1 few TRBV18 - CASSQQGLRAEAFF TGTGCCAGCTCACAGCAAGGCCTAAGGGCTGAAGCTTTCTTT
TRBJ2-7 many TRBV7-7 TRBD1 CASSRGQTYEQYF TGTGCTAGCAGCCGGGGACAGACCTACGAGCAGTACTTC
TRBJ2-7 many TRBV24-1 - CATSDSLVDEQYF TGTGCCACCAGTGACTCCTTGGTGGACGAGCAGTACTTC
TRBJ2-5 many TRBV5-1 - CASSWRREETQYF TGCGCCAGCAGCTGGAGACGGGAGGAGACCCAGTACTTC
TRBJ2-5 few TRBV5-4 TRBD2 CASSPPPPGGGETQYF TGTGCCAGCAGCCCACCACCGCCTGGCGGGGGGGAGACCCAGTACTTC
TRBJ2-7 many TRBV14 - CASSQTGLPKGHYEQYF TGTGCCAGCAGCCAGACCGGCCTACCCAAGGGGCACTACGAGCAGTACTTC
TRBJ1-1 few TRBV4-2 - CASSQRIGGGSEAFF TGTGCCAGCAGCCAACGGATAGGGGGAGGGTCTGAAGCTTTCTTT
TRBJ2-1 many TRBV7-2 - CASSYHKEGLGFF TGTGCCAGCAGCTATCACAAGGAGGGACTCGGGTTCTTC
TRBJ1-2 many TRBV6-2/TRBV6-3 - CASTSGTHRSGYTF TGTGCCAGCACTTCAGGCACCCACCGGAGTGGCTACACCTTC
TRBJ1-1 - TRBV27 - CASSIGGTEAFF TGTGCCAGCAGTATTGGAGGGACTGAAGCTTTCTTT
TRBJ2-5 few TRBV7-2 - CASSLEREETQYF TGTGCCAGCAGCTTGGAGCGGGAAGAGACCCAGTACTTC
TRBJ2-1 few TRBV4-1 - CASRERASSYNEQFF TGCGCCAGCAGGGAGCGGGCCAGCTCCTACAATGAGCAGTTCTTC
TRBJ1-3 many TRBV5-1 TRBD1 CASSLAGGTGGNTIYF TGCGCCAGCAGCTTGGCCGGTGGGACAGGCGGAAACACCATATATTTT
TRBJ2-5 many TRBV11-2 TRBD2 CASSLLAGGREETQYF TGTGCCAGCAGCTTACTAGCGGGGGGAAGGGAAGAGACCCAGTACTTC
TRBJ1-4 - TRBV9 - CASTDATNEKLFF TGTGCCAGCACGGACGCAACTAATGAAAAACTGTTTTTT
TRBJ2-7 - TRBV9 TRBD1 CASSAGTGGYEQYF TGTGCCAGCAGCGCCGGGACAGGGGGCTACGAGCAGTACTTC
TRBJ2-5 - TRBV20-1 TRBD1 CSAPDRGGETQYF TGCAGTGCTCCGGACAGGGGTGGTGAGACCCAGTACTTC
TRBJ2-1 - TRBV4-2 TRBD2 CASSQQKTSGVEQFF TGTGCCAGCAGTCAGCAGAAGACTAGCGGGGTTGAGCAGTTCTTC
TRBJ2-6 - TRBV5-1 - CASSLETGPGANVLTF TGCGCCAGCAGCTTGGAGACAGGCCCTGGGGCCAACGTCCTGACTTTC
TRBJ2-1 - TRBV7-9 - CASSLRTDSYNEQFF TGTGCCAGCAGCTTAAGAACGGATTCCTACAATGAGCAGTTCTTC
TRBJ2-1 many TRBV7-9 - CASSLGGYEQFF TGTGCCAGCAGCTTAGGGGGATATGAGCAGTTCTTC
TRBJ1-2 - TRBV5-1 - CASSLLGANYGYTF TGCGCCAGCAGCTTGTTAGGCGCCAACTATGGCTACACCTTC
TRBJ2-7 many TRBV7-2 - CASSLVWNLQEQYF TGTGCCAGCAGCTTAGTATGGAACCTTCAAGAGCAGTACTTC
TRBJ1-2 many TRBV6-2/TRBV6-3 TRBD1 CASSEGQGRGGYTF TGTGCCAGCAGTGAAGGACAGGGAAGAGGTGGCTACACCTTC
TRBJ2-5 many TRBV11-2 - CASRGVQETQYF TGTGCCAGCAGGGGGGTCCAAGAGACCCAGTACTTC
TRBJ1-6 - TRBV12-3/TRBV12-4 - CASSLGGAESPLHF TGTGCCAGCAGTTTGGGGGGCGCGGAATCACCCCTCCACTTT
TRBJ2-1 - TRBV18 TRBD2 CASSFPGTSGGNEQFF TGTGCCAGCTCATTCCCCGGGACTAGCGGCGGGAATGAGCAGTTCTTC
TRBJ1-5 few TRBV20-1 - CSARDLQGRANQPQHF TGCAGTGCTAGAGATCTTCAGGGTCGGGCCAATCAGCCCCAGCATTTT
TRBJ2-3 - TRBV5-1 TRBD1 CASRRTGASTDTQYF TGCGCCAGTCGGCGGACAGGAGCTAGCACAGATACGCAGTATTTT
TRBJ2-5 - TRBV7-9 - CASSLDGQETQYF TGTGCCAGCAGCCTGGACGGTCAAGAGACCCAGTACTTC
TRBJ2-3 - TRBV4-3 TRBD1 CASSYGDRATDTQYF TGCGCCAGCAGTTACGGGGACAGGGCCACAGATACGCAGTATTTT
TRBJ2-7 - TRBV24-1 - CATSDPQSYEQYF TGTGCCACCAGTGATCCCCAGTCGTACGAGCAGTACTTC
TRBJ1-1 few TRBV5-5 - CASRLGGLRTEAFF TGTGCCAGCAGACTGGGGGGGCTACGGACTGAAGCTTTCTTT
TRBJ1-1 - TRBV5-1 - CASSLVQGTTEAFF TGCGCCAGCAGCTTGGTACAAGGCACCACTGAAGCTTTCTTT
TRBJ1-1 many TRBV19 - CASTNMNTEAFF TGTGCCAGTACCAACATGAACACTGAAGCTTTCTTT
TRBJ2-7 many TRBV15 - CATSRQFNYEQYF TGTGCCACCAGCAGACAATTCAACTACGAGCAGTACTTC
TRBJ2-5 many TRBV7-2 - CASSHSGGVQTQYF TGTGCCAGCAGCCATTCCGGCGGGGTTCAGACCCAGTACTTC